Listed below are T cell receptor beta chains from one sample, sequenced in a study of cytomegalovirus exposure and HLA in healthy donors. Clones were read by immunoSEQ multiplex PCR, and TCRdb kept only the in-frame ones, dropping some. The sample consists of a few hundred thousand clones, roughly four fifths of them appearing once. The sequenced sample was PBMCs. The receptors come from a woman in her sixties in good health and CMV-seropositive. Both conserved end residues are part of each CDR3. The D gene is left open where the match is weak. Clone size appears in some rows only: once, few, many, or a class for an expanded clone.

cdr3_length: 19
j_call: TRBJ1-3
clone_size: few
d_call: .
v_call: TRBV4-1
cdr3_nt: TGCGCCAGCAGCCAAGCCCCTGTGGGGGGACTTGTCACTGGAAACACCATATATTTT
cdr3_aa: CASSQAPVGGLVTGNTIYF

cdr3_length: 15
j_call: TRBJ1-5
clone_size: .
d_call: TRBD1
v_call: TRBV6-5
cdr3_nt: TGTGCCAGCAGTTCGAGGGGACAGGGTGGACAGCCCCAGCATTTT
cdr3_aa: CASSSRGQGGQPQHF

cdr3_length: 14
j_call: TRBJ1-2
clone_size: .
d_call: TRBD1
v_call: TRBV7-3
cdr3_nt: TGTGCCAGCAGCCTGGGGGGACAGCGCTATGGCTACACCTTC
cdr3_aa: CASSLGGQRYGYTF

cdr3_length: 17
j_call: TRBJ2-2
clone_size: .
d_call: TRBD2
v_call: TRBV5-4
cdr3_nt: TGTGCCAGCAGTTCGACTAGCGGCCCACAGAACACCGGGGAGCTGTTTTTT
cdr3_aa: CASSSTSGPQNTGELFF

cdr3_length: 14
j_call: TRBJ2-7
clone_size: .
d_call: .
v_call: TRBV9
cdr3_nt: TGTGCCAGCAGCCTCCGGGAGAGATCCTACGAGCAGTACTTC
cdr3_aa: CASSLRERSYEQYF

cdr3_length: 16
j_call: TRBJ2-7
clone_size: .
d_call: TRBD1
v_call: TRBV2
cdr3_nt: TGTGCCAGCAGTGACCCTGGACAGGGGGCAGTCTACGAGCAGTACTTC
cdr3_aa: CASSDPGQGAVYEQYF

cdr3_length: 15
j_call: TRBJ1-3
clone_size: .
d_call: TRBD1
v_call: TRBV28
cdr3_nt: TGTGCCAGCGTAGAGGGGGCTGTAAGTGGAAACACCATATATTTT
cdr3_aa: CASVEGAVSGNTIYF

cdr3_length: 13
j_call: TRBJ2-7
clone_size: few
d_call: .
v_call: TRBV30
cdr3_nt: TGTGCCTGGAGTTATGGGACACTATACGAGCAGTACTTC
cdr3_aa: CAWSYGTLYEQYF

cdr3_length: 13
j_call: TRBJ2-1
clone_size: few
d_call: TRBD2
v_call: TRBV28
cdr3_nt: TGTGCCAGCAGTTTAGCTAGCGGGAGTCATCAGTTCTTC
cdr3_aa: CASSLASGSHQFF

cdr3_length: 14
j_call: TRBJ2-5
clone_size: .
d_call: .
v_call: TRBV27
cdr3_nt: TGTGCCAGCAGTCTCCACTCCGGAGGAGAGACCCAGTACTTC
cdr3_aa: CASSLHSGGETQYF

cdr3_length: 16
j_call: TRBJ2-5
clone_size: .
d_call: .
v_call: TRBV19
cdr3_nt: TGTGCCAGTAGTCATCGGGGGGCCGCGGGAGTGGAGACCCAGTACTTC
cdr3_aa: CASSHRGAAGVETQYF

cdr3_length: 14
j_call: TRBJ1-2
clone_size: once
d_call: .
v_call: TRBV7-9
cdr3_nt: TGTGCCAGCAGCTTACAGCAGGGCGACTATGGCTACACCTTC
cdr3_aa: CASSLQQGDYGYTF

cdr3_length: 17
j_call: TRBJ2-3
clone_size: .
d_call: TRBD2
v_call: TRBV9
cdr3_nt: TGTGCCAGCAGCGTAGGCCTAGCGGGGACTAGCACAGATACGCAGTATTTT
cdr3_aa: CASSVGLAGTSTDTQYF

cdr3_length: 12
j_call: TRBJ2-7
clone_size: .
d_call: .
v_call: TRBV7-2
cdr3_nt: TGTGCCAGCAGCTTATTACGGTACGAGCAGTACTTC
cdr3_aa: CASSLLRYEQYF

cdr3_length: 16
j_call: TRBJ1-1
clone_size: .
d_call: TRBD1
v_call: TRBV5-1
cdr3_nt: TGCGCCAGCAGCTGGGATGGACAGGGATCGGGGACTGAAGCTTTCTTT
cdr3_aa: CASSWDGQGSGTEAFF

cdr3_length: 15
j_call: TRBJ1-5
clone_size: .
d_call: TRBD1
v_call: TRBV15
cdr3_nt: TGTGCCACCAGCCTACAGGGGGCAGCCAGTCAGCCCCAGCATTTT
cdr3_aa: CATSLQGAASQPQHF

cdr3_length: 15
j_call: TRBJ2-6
clone_size: .
d_call: .
v_call: TRBV27
cdr3_nt: TGTGCCAGCAGTTTGAGTCTCTCTGGGGCCAACGTCCTGACTTTC
cdr3_aa: CASSLSLSGANVLTF

cdr3_length: 15
j_call: TRBJ2-2
clone_size: .
d_call: .
v_call: TRBV25-1
cdr3_nt: TGTGCCAGCAGTGAGTCCAGGCTCTCCACCGGGGAGCTGTTTTTT
cdr3_aa: CASSESRLSTGELFF

cdr3_length: 13
j_call: TRBJ2-2
clone_size: .
d_call: .
v_call: TRBV7-9
cdr3_nt: TGTGCCAGCACCGCCGAGGACACCGGGGAGCTGTTTTTT
cdr3_aa: CASTAEDTGELFF

cdr3_length: 11
j_call: TRBJ2-7
clone_size: .
d_call: TRBD2
v_call: TRBV20-1
cdr3_nt: TGCAGTGCTAGAGGGGGGGGCGAGCAGTACTTC
cdr3_aa: CSARGGGEQYF